The 14 T cell receptor beta chains in this list originate from one sample, sequenced in a study of cytomegalovirus exposure and HLA in healthy donors. This PCR relied on a set of 60 Vbeta primers and 13 Jbeta primers. Profiled with immunoSEQ multiplex PCR; TCRdb holds only in-frame clones, not every one. The sample includes 60,000 to 80,000 clones. The specimen sequenced was PBMCs. Receptor source: a boy aged 10-17 years in good health and CMV-seronegative.

Of note for this clone: Other DNA sequences within the sample encode an identical CDR3. The chain recombines TRBV7-9 with TRBJ1-1; TRBD1 is a possible D gene (6 bases). This CDR3 is built from 14 residues. Germline loops: CDR1 SEHNR, CDR2 FQNEAQ (reference sequence). V was clipped by 1 base and J by 2 bases, with 8 bases between them. CDR3 nucleotides: TGTGCCAGCAGCTTAGGGACAGCCAACACTGAAGCTTTCTTT. Protein sequence: CASSLGTANTEAFF.

The CDR3: CASSLRGGGSYEQYF. The CDR3 nucleotides are TGTGCCAGCAGCTTAAGGGGCGGCGGAAGCTACGAGCAGTACTTC. The rearrangement joins TRBV7-8 to TRBJ2-7, with a tentative D call TRBD1 (5 bases). The germline CDR1 and CDR2 sequences are SGHVS and FQNEAQ. CDR3 length: 15 residues. V was pared by 2 bases and J by 3 bases, with 14 bases between. The full variable domain, completed using reference TRBV7-8 and TRBJ2-7, is GAGVSQSPRYKVAKRGQDVALRCDPISGHVSLFWYQQALGQGPEFLTYFQNEAQLDKSGLPSDRFFAERPEGSVSTLKIQRTQQEDSAVYLCASSLRGGGSYEQYFGPGTRLTVT.

J is TRBJ2-3 and V is TRBV19, with D maybe TRBD1 (6 bases). The CDR3 has 15 residues. Germline V gives CDR1 LNHDA, CDR2 SQIVND (reference sequence). Trimming removed 6 bases from V and 1 base from J, with 14 bases in between. CDR3 DNA sequence: TGTGCCAGTAGAAGCAGGGGAGTCGGCACAGATACGCAGTATTTT. Its protein is CASRSRGVGTDTQYF.

The rearrangement joins TRBV5-1 to TRBJ2-7; the match to TRBD1 covers 7 bases. J lost 3 bases, V lost 4 bases, and 4 bases had no gene match. CDR1 and CDR2 from the germline V gene are SGHRS and YFSETQ. This CDR3 comprises 13 residues. Here the CDR3 DNA reads TGCGCCAGCAGCCTGACAGGGCACTACGAGCAGTACTTC. Translation gives CASSLTGHYEQYF.

The V call is TRBV4-2, the J call TRBJ2-7; 13 bases line up with TRBD2. The J segment lost 6 bases and the V segment lost 0 bases, leaving 2 bases of the junction unmatched. The CDR3 has 15 amino acids. Per the germline V gene, CDR1 is LGHNA and CDR2 is YNFKEQ. The CDR3 nucleotides read TGTGCCAGCAGCCAAGACGGACTAGCGGGAGTCGAGCAGTACTTC. It is translated as CASSQDGLAGVEQYF.

The chain employs TRBV7-3 and TRBJ1-1; TRBD1 aligns across 8 bases. The ends lost 6 bases at V and 4 bases at J; junction bases unmatched: 4. CDR1 is SGHTA, CDR2 FQGTGA, per germline. This CDR3 contains 13 residues. DNA of the CDR3: TGTGCCAGCAGTTTAGACAGGGGCACTGAAGCTTTCTTT. Its protein is CASSLDRGTEAFF.

The gene calls are TRBV9 and TRBJ2-1; 12 nucleotides line up with TRBD2. Trimming at V came to 4 bases and at J to 5 bases, leaving 4 bases not matched to a gene. The germline V gene encodes CDR1 SGDLS and CDR2 YYNGEE. This CDR3 contains 15 residues. CDR3 protein: CASSRTSGADNEQFF. The CDR3 DNA sequence: TGTGCCAGCAGCCGGACTAGCGGGGCCGACAATGAGCAGTTCTTC.

The gene calls are TRBV19 and TRBJ1-4, with 7 positions matching TRBD1. Germline CDR1 is LNHDA and CDR2 is SQIVND (reference sequence). The V segment lost 9 bases and the J segment 8 bases; nucleotides outside the gene matches: 9. The CDR3 sequence is 13 residues long. The CDR3 loop is CARRTGMGEKLFF. CDR3 sequence (DNA): TGTGCCAGACGGACAGGTATGGGGGAAAAACTGTTTTTT.

The chain employs TRBV19 and TRBJ1-5; tentative D call: TRBD1 (6 bases). V was shortened by 2 bases and J by 3 bases, with 11 bases between the two germline ends. This CDR3 has 15 amino acids. From germline, CDR1 is LNHDA and CDR2 SQIVND (reference sequence). The CDR3 DNA is TGTGCCAGTAGTATAAACAGGGCCGACAATCAGCCCCAGCATTTT. Translation: CASSINRADNQPQHF.

This sequence joins TRBV4-3 and TRBJ2-7; 11 bases match TRBD2. The CDR3 extends over 16 amino acids. Per germline, CDR1 LGHNA and CDR2 YSLEER. After removal of 2 bases from V and 2 bases from J, the junction contained 5 bases not matched to a gene. CDR3 DNA: TGCGCCAGCAGCCAACAGCTAGCGGGAGGTACCTACGAGCAGTACTTC. This sequence encodes CASSQQLAGGTYEQYF.

This chain joins TRBV5-4 and TRBJ2-7; 10 nucleotides match TRBD2. The germline V gene encodes CDR1 SGHNT and CDR2 YYREEE (reference sequence). V shed 9 bases and J 3 bases; nucleotides not matched to a gene: 9. The CDR3 sequence is 14 residues long. Written as DNA, the CDR3 is TGTGCCACCACTGAAGGACTAGCGGACTACGAGCAGTACTTC. This gives the protein CATTEGLADYEQYF. Using reference TRBV5-4 and TRBJ2-7 for the parts outside the CDR3, the full variable domain is ETGVTQSPTHLIKTRGQQVTLRCSSQSGHNTVSWYQQALGQGPQFIFQYYREEENGRGNFPPRFSGLQFPNYSSELNVNALELDDSALYLCATTEGLADYEQYFGPGTRLTVT.

The chain carries TRBV6-6 and TRBJ2-3; 8 bases are shared with TRBD2. Looked up from germline, CDR1 is MNHNY and CDR2 is SVGAGI (reference sequence). V shed 5 bases, J shed 3 bases, and the junction held 10 bases outside the gene matches. The CDR3 runs 16 residues. The CDR3 DNA reads TGTGCCAGCAGTACCCCTCCGGGAGGGGTGACAGATACGCAGTATTTT. Residues: CASSTPPGGVTDTQYF.

The chain is built from TRBV19 and TRBJ2-4; 10 bases align to TRBD1. CDR1 LNHDA and CDR2 SQIVND come from the germline V gene (reference sequence). With 4 bases clipped from V and 8 bases from J, the junction kept 5 bases outside the gene matches. CDR3 length: 14 amino acids. As DNA, the CDR3 is TGTGCCAGTAGTACCGGACAGGGGGGATACATTCAGTACTTC. It yields the protein CASSTGQGGYIQYF.

Comments on this clone: At one of its ends the junction is not consistent with the germline gene, which may arise from a read error. The chain couples TRBV5-1 to TRBJ2-3; D is possibly TRBD2 (5 bases). The CDR3 loop spans 14 amino acids. Germline CDR1 reads SGHRS; CDR2 reads YFSETQ. CDR3 sequence (DNA): TGCGCCAGCAGCTTGGTACGGGAACGGGATAAGCAGTATTTT. It yields the protein CASSLVRERDKQYF.